This entry is about one TCR beta chain. Its antigen remains unidentified. Here immunoSEQ multiplex PCR was the method, and the copy in TCRdb shows in-frame clones only, minus some. The data hold 90,000 or so clones, with over 75% observed a single time. J was trimmed by 5 bases and V by 0 bases; bases with no gene match: 6. The CDR3 totals 15 residues. Germline assignment: CDR1 SGHRS and CDR2 YFSETQ. This entry comes from a study of T cell responses to AZD1222 COVID-19 vaccine. The overall study: Second-dose timings of about 4 or about 12 weeks were pooled. Regarding the study as a whole: Unmutated variant regions reportedly attract nearly half of all spike-specific TCRs. The donor cohort was predominantly white British with a female majority, and clonal diversity may have been underestimated. The study sampled repertoires only after the peak T cell response.

This chain uses TRBV5-1 with TRBJ2-3, with 7 bases fitting TRBD2. The TCR was taken from an adult in good health. The sample was peripheral blood, taken on day 0 of AZD1222 vaccination. Written as DNA, the CDR3 is TGCGCCAGCAGCTTGGGTGGGAGGGCCGGAGATACGCAGTATTTT. It is translated as CASSLGGRAGDTQYF.